Sequencing of this T cell receptor beta chain was carried out in a study of T-cell memory formation after mild COVID-19. Across the study: TCR clusters mostly belonged to single donors.

TCRdb used MiXCR to reprocess the 5' RACE reads, holding one entry per CDR3 protein. Among around 250,000 distinct CDR3 sequences listed, over 15% were seen once. This CDR3 is built from 16 residues. Study results and limitations: Pre-infection memory held some responding clones, suggesting pre-existing cross-reactive T cells responded. Later expanders leaned CD4+, whereas day 15 to 85 contracting clones were balanced CD4/CD8. Clones that contracted clustered mainly in CM and EM if CD4+ and in EMRA if CD8+.

This clonotype was picked up a small number of times. Its target is unknown. The V gene is TRBV21-1, the J gene TRBJ1-1; the table gives TRBD1 as D, unverified against the DNA. TRBV21-1 is a documented pseudogene. The sequenced sample consisted of PBMCs or a T cell subset sorted from them (not recorded which). The origin of this receptor is a man aged 18 to 35 who had mild COVID-19 (a few samples of this study predate the infection). Cell type and time point are not known. CDR3 residues: CASTRGRTGADTEAFF. The CDR3 DNA reads TGTGCCAGCACCCGGGGGAGGACAGGGGCGGACACTGAAGCTTTCTTT.